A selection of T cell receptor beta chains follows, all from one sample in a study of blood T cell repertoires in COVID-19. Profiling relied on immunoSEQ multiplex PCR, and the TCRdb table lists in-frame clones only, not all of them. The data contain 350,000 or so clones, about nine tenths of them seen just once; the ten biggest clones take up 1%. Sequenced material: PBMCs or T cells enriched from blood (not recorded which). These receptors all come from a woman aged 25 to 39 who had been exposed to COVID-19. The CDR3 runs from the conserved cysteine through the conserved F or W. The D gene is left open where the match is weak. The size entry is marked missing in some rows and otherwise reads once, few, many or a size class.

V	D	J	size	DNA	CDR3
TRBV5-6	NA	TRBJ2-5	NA	TGTGCCAGCAGCTGGAGGGGCAGGGAGACCCAGTACTTC	CASSWRGRETQYF
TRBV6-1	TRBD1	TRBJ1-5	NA	TGTGCCAGCAGTGAAGGGCAGGGGGCCGGTCAGCCCCAGCATTTT	CASSEGQGAGQPQHF
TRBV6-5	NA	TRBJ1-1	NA	TGTGCCAGCAGTTACTCGGTCGGTGAAGCTTTCTTT	CASSYSVGEAFF
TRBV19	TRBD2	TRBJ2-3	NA	TGTGCCAGTAGTATAGGAGCGGGAGTAGATACGCAGTATTTT	CASSIGAGVDTQYF
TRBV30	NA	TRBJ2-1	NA	TGTGCCTGGAGTGCTGGGGGCCCCAATGAGCAGTTCTTC	CAWSAGGPNEQFF
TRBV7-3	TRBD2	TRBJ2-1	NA	TGTGCCAGCAGCTTCGGCGGGAGTGGTGGTGAGCAGTTCTTC	CASSFGGSGGEQFF
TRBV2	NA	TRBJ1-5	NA	TGTGCCAGCAGCGAGGGGGAATTCAGCAATCAGCCCCAGCATTTT	CASSEGEFSNQPQHF
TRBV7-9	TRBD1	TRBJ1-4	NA	TGTGCCAGCAGCCGGGGACAGCGTAATGAAAAACTGTTTTTT	CASSRGQRNEKLFF
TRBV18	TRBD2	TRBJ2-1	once	TGTGCCAGCTCACCCGTTCAGCGGGAGGCCAGATACAATGAGCAGTTCTTC	CASSPVQREARYNEQFF
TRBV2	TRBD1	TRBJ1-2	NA	TGTGCCAGCGGGACAGGGAACTATGGCTACACCTTC	CASGTGNYGYTF
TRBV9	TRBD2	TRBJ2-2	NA	TGTGCCAGCAGCCTAAGCGGGACTAGCATCGGGGAGCTGTTTTTT	CASSLSGTSIGELFF
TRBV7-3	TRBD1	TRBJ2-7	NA	TGTGCCAGCAGCCTAGGGACAGGGTCACAGGGCGAGCAGTACTTC	CASSLGTGSQGEQYF
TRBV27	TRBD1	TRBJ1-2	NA	TGTGCCAGCAGTTTCGGACAGGCCTATGGCTACACCTTC	CASSFGQAYGYTF
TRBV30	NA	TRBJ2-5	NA	TGTGCCTGGAGGGCCCAGACCCAGTACTTC	CAWRAQTQYF
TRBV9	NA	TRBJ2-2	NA	TGTGCCAGCAGCCCACATCCCGGGGAGCTGTTTTTT	CASSPHPGELFF
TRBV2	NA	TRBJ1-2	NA	TGTGCCAGCAGGATGGGACAAGACTATGGCTACACCTTC	CASRMGQDYGYTF
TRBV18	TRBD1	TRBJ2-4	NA	TGTGCCAGCTCACCACCTAGGCCAGGGGGCGGAAAAAACATTCAGTACTTC	CASSPPRPGGGKNIQYF
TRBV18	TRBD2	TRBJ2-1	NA	TGTGCCAGCTCACCAAACGGGAGGTCTGATGAGCAGTTCTTC	CASSPNGRSDEQFF
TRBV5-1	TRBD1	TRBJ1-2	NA	TGCGCCAGCAGCTTGGGTGGACAGGGGGACTATGGCTACACCTTC	CASSLGGQGDYGYTF
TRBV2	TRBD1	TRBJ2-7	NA	TGTGCCAGCAGTGAAAGGGACAGGGGCGAGCAGTACTTC	CASSERDRGEQYF
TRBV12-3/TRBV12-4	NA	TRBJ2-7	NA	TGTGCCAGCAGTCCCGACTTCTACGAGCAGTACTTC	CASSPDFYEQYF
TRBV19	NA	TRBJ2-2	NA	TGTGCCAGTAGTTCGAGGACTATCGGGGAGCTGTTTTTT	CASSSRTIGELFF
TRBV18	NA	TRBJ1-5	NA	TGTGCCAGCTCACCAGGGCGCAATCAGCCCCAGCATTTT	CASSPGRNQPQHF
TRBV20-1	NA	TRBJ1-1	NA	TGCAGTGCTAGGGAGTGGGCTGAAGCTTTCTTT	CSAREWAEAFF
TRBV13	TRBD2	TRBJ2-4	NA	TGTGCCAGCAGCTTAGGCAGGGGTTCCGGGAGGGCCGTGGTGAACATTCAGTACTTC	CASSLGRGSGRAVVNIQYF
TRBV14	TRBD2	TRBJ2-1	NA	TGTGCCAGCAGCCAAGGACTAGGAGCCGGGAGGCCGGGGAATGAGCAGTTCTTC	CASSQGLGAGRPGNEQFF
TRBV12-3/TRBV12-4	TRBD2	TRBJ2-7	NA	TGTGCCAGCAGTTTAGCCCTAGCGGACGAGCAGTACTTC	CASSLALADEQYF